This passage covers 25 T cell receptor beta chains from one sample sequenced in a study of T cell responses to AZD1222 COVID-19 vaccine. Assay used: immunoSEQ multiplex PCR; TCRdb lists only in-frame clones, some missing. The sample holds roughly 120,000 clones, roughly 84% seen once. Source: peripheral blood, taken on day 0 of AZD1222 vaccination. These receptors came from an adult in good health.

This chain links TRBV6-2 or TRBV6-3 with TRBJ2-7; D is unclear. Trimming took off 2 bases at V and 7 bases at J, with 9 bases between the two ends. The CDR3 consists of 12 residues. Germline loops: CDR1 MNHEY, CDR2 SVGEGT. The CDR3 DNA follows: TGTGCCAGCAGTTACCCTAAACAGGAGCAGTACTTC. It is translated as CASSYPKQEQYF.

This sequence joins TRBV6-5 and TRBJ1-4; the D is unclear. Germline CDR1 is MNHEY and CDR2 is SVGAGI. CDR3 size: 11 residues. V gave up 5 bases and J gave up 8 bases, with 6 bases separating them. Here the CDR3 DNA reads TGTGCCAGCAGTCCTCAGGAAAAACTGTTTTTT. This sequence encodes CASSPQEKLFF.

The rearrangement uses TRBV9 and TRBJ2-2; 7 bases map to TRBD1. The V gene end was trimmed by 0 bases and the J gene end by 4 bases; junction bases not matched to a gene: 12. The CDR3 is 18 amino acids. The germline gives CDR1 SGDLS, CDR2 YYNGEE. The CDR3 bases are TGTGCCAGCAGCGTAGCGAAAGGGGGCGAGCGATTCACCGGGGAGCTGTTTTTT. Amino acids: CASSVAKGGERFTGELFF.

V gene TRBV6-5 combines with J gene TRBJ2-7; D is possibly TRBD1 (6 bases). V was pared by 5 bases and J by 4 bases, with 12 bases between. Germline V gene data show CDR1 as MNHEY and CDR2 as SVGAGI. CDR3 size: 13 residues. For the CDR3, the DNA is TGTGCCAGCAGTCATTTACAGGGTTACGAGCAGTACTTC. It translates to CASSHLQGYEQYF.

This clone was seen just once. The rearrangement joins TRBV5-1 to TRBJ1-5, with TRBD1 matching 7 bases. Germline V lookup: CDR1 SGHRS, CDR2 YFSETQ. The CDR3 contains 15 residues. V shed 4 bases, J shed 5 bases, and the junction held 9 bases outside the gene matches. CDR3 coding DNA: TGCGCCAGCAGCGTAACCGGGACAGCAGATCAGCCCCAGCATTTT. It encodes CASSVTGTADQPQHF. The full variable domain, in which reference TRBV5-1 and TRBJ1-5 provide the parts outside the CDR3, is KAGVTQTPRYLIKTRGQQVTLSCSPISGHRSVSWYQQTPGQGLQFLFEYFSETQRNKGNFPGRFSGRQFSNSRSEMNVSTLELGDSALYLCASSVTGTADQPQHFGDGTRLSIL.

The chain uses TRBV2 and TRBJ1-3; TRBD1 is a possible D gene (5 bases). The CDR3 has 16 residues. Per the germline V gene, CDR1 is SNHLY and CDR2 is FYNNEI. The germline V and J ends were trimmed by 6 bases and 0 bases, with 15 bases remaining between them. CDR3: CASSVDSRISGNTIYF. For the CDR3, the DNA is TGTGCCAGCAGCGTTGACAGCCGAATCTCTGGAAACACCATATATTTT.

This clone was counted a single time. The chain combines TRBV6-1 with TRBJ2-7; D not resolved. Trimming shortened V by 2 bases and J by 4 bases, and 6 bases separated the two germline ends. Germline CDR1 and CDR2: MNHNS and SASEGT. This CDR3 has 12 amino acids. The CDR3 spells CASSELAYEQYF. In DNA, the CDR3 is TGTGCCAGCAGTGAATTGGCTTACGAGCAGTACTTC.

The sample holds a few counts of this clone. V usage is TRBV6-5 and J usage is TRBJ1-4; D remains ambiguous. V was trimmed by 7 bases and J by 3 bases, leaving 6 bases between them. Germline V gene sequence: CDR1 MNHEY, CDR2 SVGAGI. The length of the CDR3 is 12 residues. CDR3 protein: CASMRSNEKLFF. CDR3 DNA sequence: TGTGCCAGCATGAGGTCTAATGAAAAACTGTTTTTT.

The CDR3 bases are TGTGCCAGTAGTAGGGTTACCGGGACTAGCGGGACTAATGAGCAGTTCTTC. Its protein is CASSRVTGTSGTNEQFF. This chain joins TRBV19 and TRBJ2-1, with 13 bases matching TRBD2. The V gene's germline CDR1 is LNHDA and CDR2 SQIVND (reference sequence). Trimming took 4 bases from V and 7 from J; bases not matched to a gene: 10. The CDR3 contains 17 residues.

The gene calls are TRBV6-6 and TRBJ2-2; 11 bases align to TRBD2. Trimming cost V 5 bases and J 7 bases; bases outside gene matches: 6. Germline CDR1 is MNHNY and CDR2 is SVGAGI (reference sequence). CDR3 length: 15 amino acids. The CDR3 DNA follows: TGTGCCAGCAGTCTCCTAGCGGGGGGCAACGGGGAGCTGTTTTTT. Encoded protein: CASSLLAGGNGELFF.

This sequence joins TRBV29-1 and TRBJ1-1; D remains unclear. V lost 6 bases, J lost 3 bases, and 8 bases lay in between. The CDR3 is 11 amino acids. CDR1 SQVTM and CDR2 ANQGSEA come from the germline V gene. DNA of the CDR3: TGCAGCGTCGAAAGGTACACTGAAGCTTTCTTT. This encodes CSVERYTEAFF.

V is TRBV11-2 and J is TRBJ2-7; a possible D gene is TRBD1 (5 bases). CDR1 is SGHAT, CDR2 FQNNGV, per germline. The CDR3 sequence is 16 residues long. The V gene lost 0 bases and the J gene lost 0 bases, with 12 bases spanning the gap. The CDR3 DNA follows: TGTGCCAGCAGCTTAGACGCAGGGCTAAGCTCCTACGAGCAGTACTTC. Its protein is CASSLDAGLSSYEQYF.

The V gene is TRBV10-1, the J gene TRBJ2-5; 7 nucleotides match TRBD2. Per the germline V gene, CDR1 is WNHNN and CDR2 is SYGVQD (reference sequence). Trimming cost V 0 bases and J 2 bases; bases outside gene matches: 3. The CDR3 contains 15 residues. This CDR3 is CASSESGGGQETQYF. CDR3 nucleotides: TGCGCCAGCAGTGAGTCGGGCGGGGGACAAGAGACCCAGTACTTC.

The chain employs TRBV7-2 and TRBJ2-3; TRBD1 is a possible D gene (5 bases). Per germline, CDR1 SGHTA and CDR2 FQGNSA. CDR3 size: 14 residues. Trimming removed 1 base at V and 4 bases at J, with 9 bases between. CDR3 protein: CASSLVQGADTQYF. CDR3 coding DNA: TGTGCCAGCAGCTTAGTCCAGGGCGCAGATACGCAGTATTTT.

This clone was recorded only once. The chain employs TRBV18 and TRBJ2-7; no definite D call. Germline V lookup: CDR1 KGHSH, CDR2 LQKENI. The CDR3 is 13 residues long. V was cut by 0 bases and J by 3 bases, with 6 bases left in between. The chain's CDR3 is CASSPPSLYEQYF. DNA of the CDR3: TGTGCCAGCTCACCACCGTCCCTCTACGAGCAGTACTTC.

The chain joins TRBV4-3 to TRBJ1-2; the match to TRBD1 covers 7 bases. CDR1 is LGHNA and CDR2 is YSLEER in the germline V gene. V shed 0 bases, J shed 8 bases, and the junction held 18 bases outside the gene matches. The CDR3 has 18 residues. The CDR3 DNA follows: TGCGCCAGCAGCCAAGATAATCTCTTTATGGCAGGGGGGTTGGGCTACACCTTC. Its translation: CASSQDNLFMAGGLGYTF.

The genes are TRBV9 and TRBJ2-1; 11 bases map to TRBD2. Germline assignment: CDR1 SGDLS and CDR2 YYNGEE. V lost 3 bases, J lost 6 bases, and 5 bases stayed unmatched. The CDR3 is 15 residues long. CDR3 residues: CASSATSGGFNEQFF. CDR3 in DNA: TGTGCCAGCAGCGCCACTAGCGGGGGTTTCAATGAGCAGTTCTTC.

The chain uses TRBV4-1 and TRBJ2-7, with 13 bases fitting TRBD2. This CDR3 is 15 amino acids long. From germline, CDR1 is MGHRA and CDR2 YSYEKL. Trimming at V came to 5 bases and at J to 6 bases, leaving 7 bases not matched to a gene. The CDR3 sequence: CASSITSGGVSEQYF. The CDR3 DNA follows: TGCGCCAGCAGCATCACTAGCGGGGGGGTTAGCGAGCAGTACTTC.

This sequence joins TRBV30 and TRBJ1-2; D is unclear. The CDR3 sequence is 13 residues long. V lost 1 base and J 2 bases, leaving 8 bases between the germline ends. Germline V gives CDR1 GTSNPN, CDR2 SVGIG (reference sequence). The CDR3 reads CAWSDGVNYGYTF. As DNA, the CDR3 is TGTGCCTGGAGTGATGGGGTAAACTATGGCTACACCTTC. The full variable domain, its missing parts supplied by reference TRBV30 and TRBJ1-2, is SQTIHQWPATLVQPVGSPLSLECTVEGTSNPNLYWYRQAAGRGLQLLFYSVGIGQISSEVPQNLSASRPQDRQFILSSKKLLLSDSGFYLCAWSDGVNYGYTFGSGTRLTVV.

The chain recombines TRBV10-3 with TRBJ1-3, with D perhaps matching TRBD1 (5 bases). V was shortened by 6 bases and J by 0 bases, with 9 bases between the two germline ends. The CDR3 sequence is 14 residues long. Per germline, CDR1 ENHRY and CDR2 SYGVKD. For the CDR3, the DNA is TGTGCCATCAGAACACAGGTCTCTGGAAACACCATATATTTT. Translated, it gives CAIRTQVSGNTIYF.

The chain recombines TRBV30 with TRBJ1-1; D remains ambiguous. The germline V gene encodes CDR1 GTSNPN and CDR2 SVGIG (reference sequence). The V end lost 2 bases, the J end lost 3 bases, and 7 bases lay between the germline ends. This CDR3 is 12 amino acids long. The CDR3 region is CAWSTPYTEAFF. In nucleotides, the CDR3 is TGTGCCTGGAGTACCCCTTACACTGAAGCTTTCTTT. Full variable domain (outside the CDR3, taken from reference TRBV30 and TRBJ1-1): SQTIHQWPATLVQPVGSPLSLECTVEGTSNPNLYWYRQAAGRGLQLLFYSVGIGQISSEVPQNLSASRPQDRQFILSSKKLLLSDSGFYLCAWSTPYTEAFFGQGTRLTVV.

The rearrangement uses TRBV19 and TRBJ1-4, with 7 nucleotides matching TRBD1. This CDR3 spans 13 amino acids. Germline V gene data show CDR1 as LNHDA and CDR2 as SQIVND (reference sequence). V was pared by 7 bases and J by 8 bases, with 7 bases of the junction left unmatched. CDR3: CASIPPTGEKLFF. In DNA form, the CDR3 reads TGTGCCAGTATCCCACCGACAGGGGAAAAACTGTTTTTT.

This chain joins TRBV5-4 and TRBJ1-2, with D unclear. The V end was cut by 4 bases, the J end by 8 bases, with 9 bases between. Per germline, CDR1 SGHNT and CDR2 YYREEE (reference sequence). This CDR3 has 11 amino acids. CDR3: CASSPGGGYTF. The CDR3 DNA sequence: TGTGCCAGCAGCCCTGGTGGGGGCTACACCTTC.

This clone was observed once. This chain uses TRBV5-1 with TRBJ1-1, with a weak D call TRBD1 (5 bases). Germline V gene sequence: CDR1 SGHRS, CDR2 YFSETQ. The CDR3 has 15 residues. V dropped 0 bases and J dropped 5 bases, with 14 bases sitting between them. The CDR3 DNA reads TGCGCCAGCAGCTTGGCCGAGGGGTCGGGTACTGAAGCTTTCTTT. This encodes CASSLAEGSGTEAFF. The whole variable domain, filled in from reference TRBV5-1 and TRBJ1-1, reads KAGVTQTPRYLIKTRGQQVTLSCSPISGHRSVSWYQQTPGQGLQFLFEYFSETQRNKGNFPGRFSGRQFSNSRSEMNVSTLELGDSALYLCASSLAEGSGTEAFFGQGTRLTVV.

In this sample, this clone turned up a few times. The CDR3 here is CARTGGVNTEAFF. Written as DNA, the CDR3 is TGTGCCAGGACCGGGGGGGTGAACACTGAAGCTTTCTTT. The chain links TRBV27 to TRBJ1-1; a weak D match, TRBD1 (5 bases). Between the trimmed V and J ends, which lost 9 bases and 0 bases, there was a span of 11 bases. Germline V gene sequence: CDR1 MNHEY, CDR2 SMNVEV (reference sequence). The CDR3 has 13 residues.